Listed below are T cell receptor beta chains from one sample, sequenced in a study of cytomegalovirus exposure and HLA in healthy donors. The repertoire was sequenced with immunoSEQ multiplex PCR; TCRdb's copy has only in-frame clones and lacks some. In the table there are over 250,000 clones, 70% to 90% of which are singletons. Sequenced sample: PBMCs. Every receptor here comes from a man aged 35-49 years in good health and CMV-seropositive. CDR3s include the opening cysteine and the closing phenylalanine or tryptophan. A D gene is named only where the DNA matches it firmly. Clone size is shown for a subset of rows, as once, few, many or a class of expanded clone.

J gene,clone size,D gene,V gene,CDR3 protein,CDR3 DNA
TRBJ1-5,NA,NA,TRBV18,CASSPVGSQPQHF,TGTGCCAGCTCACCAGTAGGGAGTCAGCCCCAGCATTTT
TRBJ2-1,NA,NA,TRBV11-2,CASSSNRNEQFF,TGTGCCAGCAGCTCTAACAGGAATGAGCAGTTCTTC
TRBJ2-1,NA,TRBD2,TRBV7-3,CASSLRLAGGHNEQFF,TGTGCCAGCAGCTTAAGACTAGCGGGAGGCCACAATGAGCAGTTCTTC
TRBJ2-3,NA,TRBD2,TRBV4-1,CASSLRTSGVTDTQYF,TGCGCCAGCAGCCTCCGGACTAGCGGGGTCACAGATACGCAGTATTTT
TRBJ2-1,NA,TRBD1,TRBV19,CASGQGSYNEQFF,TGTGCCAGCGGACAGGGTTCCTACAATGAGCAGTTCTTC
TRBJ1-5,NA,TRBD1,TRBV19,CASRGTANQPQHF,TGTGCCAGTAGGGGGACAGCCAATCAGCCCCAGCATTTT
TRBJ2-3,NA,NA,TRBV4-2,CASSQGALGGPDTQYF,TGTGCCAGCAGCCAAGGGGCGCTCGGGGGGCCAGATACGCAGTATTTT
TRBJ1-5,NA,TRBD1,TRBV9,CASSAEPGQRYYCNQPQHF,TGTGCCAGCAGCGCCGAACCGGGACAGCGATATTACTGCAATCAGCCCCAGCATTTT
TRBJ2-5,NA,TRBD2,TRBV7-3,CASSLGLAGLGETQYF,TGTGCCAGCAGCTTAGGACTAGCGGGGCTGGGAGAGACCCAGTACTTC
TRBJ1-5,NA,NA,TRBV28,CASHPKQGAFRNQPQHF,TGTGCCAGCCACCCCAAGCAAGGGGCGTTCCGCAATCAGCCCCAGCATTTT
TRBJ1-2,few,NA,TRBV5-4,CASSYNTGGYTF,TGTGCCAGCAGTTATAACACGGGGGGCTACACCTTC
TRBJ2-7,NA,TRBD1,TRBV9,CASSRAGGSGEQYF,TGTGCCAGCAGCAGAGCAGGGGGATCCGGCGAGCAGTACTTC
TRBJ1-5,NA,NA,TRBV6-5,CASSRQLGNQPQHF,TGTGCCAGCAGTAGACAGTTGGGCAATCAGCCCCAGCATTTT
TRBJ1-5,NA,TRBD1,TRBV18,CASSPDRDQPQHF,TGTGCCAGCTCCCCCGACAGGGACCAGCCCCAGCATTTT
TRBJ2-5,NA,TRBD2,TRBV30,CAWTRGAETQYF,TGTGCCTGGACGCGGGGGGCAGAGACCCAGTACTTC
TRBJ2-7,NA,TRBD1,TRBV28,CASSQGGRSYEQYF,TGTGCCAGCAGCCAAGGGGGCCGCTCCTACGAGCAGTACTTC
TRBJ1-1,NA,TRBD1,TRBV27,CASGQGAGNTEAFF,TGTGCCAGCGGCCAGGGGGCGGGAAACACTGAAGCTTTCTTT
TRBJ1-1,NA,NA,TRBV18,CASSPSWGLNTEAFF,TGTGCCAGCTCACCTTCTTGGGGGCTGAACACTGAAGCTTTCTTT
TRBJ2-5,once,TRBD2,TRBV9,CASSVGGAGVQETQYF,TGTGCCAGCAGCGTAGGAGGGGCGGGGGTCCAAGAGACCCAGTACTTC
TRBJ2-1,NA,NA,TRBV28,CASSLPLWRSYNEQFF,TGTGCCAGCAGTCTCCCCCTTTGGAGGTCCTACAATGAGCAGTTCTTC
TRBJ1-1,NA,NA,TRBV5-1,CASSGHGAGTEAFF,TGCGCCAGCAGCGGGCATGGGGCAGGGACTGAAGCTTTCTTT
TRBJ2-7,NA,NA,TRBV9,CASSPETSGEQYF,TGTGCCAGCAGCCCGGAGACTAGTGGCGAGCAGTACTTC
TRBJ2-3,NA,TRBD2,TRBV28,CASSTPLGLDNTDTQYF,TGTGCCAGCAGTACCCCGTTGGGACTAGACAACACAGATACGCAGTATTTT
TRBJ2-4,NA,NA,TRBV18,CASSPERNRVKNIQYF,TGTGCCAGCTCACCAGAAAGAAACAGGGTCAAAAACATTCAGTACTTC
TRBJ2-1,NA,NA,TRBV19,CASNPGLTAARIHEQFF,TGTGCCAGTAACCCGGGACTCACCGCAGCTCGGATACATGAGCAGTTCTTC
TRBJ2-1,NA,TRBD1,TRBV28,CASIWGDRGNNEQFF,TGTGCCAGCATTTGGGGGGACAGGGGGAACAATGAGCAGTTCTTC
TRBJ2-2,NA,NA,TRBV28,CASSFLTGELFF,TGTGCCAGCAGTTTCCTAACCGGGGAGCTGTTTTTT
TRBJ1-2,NA,NA,TRBV28,CASSLYPFQQNTYGYTF,TGTGCCAGCAGTTTATATCCCTTTCAACAGAACACCTATGGCTACACCTTC
TRBJ1-2,once,NA,TRBV2,CASSEVVANYGYTF,TGTGCCAGCAGTGAAGTCGTAGCTAACTATGGCTACACCTTC
TRBJ1-2,once,NA,TRBV6-5,CASSVSGHYGYTF,TGTGCCAGCAGTGTCTCGGGACATTATGGCTACACCTTC
TRBJ2-5,NA,NA,TRBV13,CASSQPTGREQETQYF,TGTGCCAGCAGCCAGCCGACAGGGCGGGAACAAGAGACCCAGTACTTC
TRBJ2-7,NA,TRBD1,TRBV4-3,CASSQNTGASYEQYF,TGCGCCAGCAGCCAAAACACAGGGGCCTCCTACGAGCAGTACTTC
TRBJ2-1,once,TRBD2,TRBV19,CASSIGTSGRAWDEQFF,TGTGCCAGTAGTATCGGGACTAGCGGGAGGGCCTGGGATGAGCAGTTCTTC
TRBJ1-6,once,TRBD1,TRBV6-1,CASSAGTGSSYNSPLHF,TGTGCCAGCAGTGCCGGGACAGGGAGCTCCTATAATTCACCCCTCCACTTT
TRBJ2-7,once,TRBD2,TRBV5-1,CASSLALAGAYEQYF,TGCGCCAGCAGCTTGGCTCTAGCGGGAGCCTACGAGCAGTACTTC
TRBJ2-7,once,TRBD2,TRBV15,CATSRGLAGDREQYF,TGTGCCACCAGCAGAGGTCTAGCGGGAGATCGCGAGCAGTACTTC
TRBJ1-4,NA,NA,TRBV2,CASMRTETNEKLFF,TGTGCCAGCATGAGGACAGAAACTAATGAAAAACTGTTTTTT
TRBJ2-7,few,NA,TRBV7-2,CASTPAYEQYF,TGTGCCAGCACCCCGGCCTACGAGCAGTACTTC
TRBJ2-7,NA,TRBD2,TRBV19,CASSIAGGGEQYF,TGTGCCAGTAGTATAGCGGGGGGGGGCGAGCAGTACTTC
TRBJ2-7,NA,NA,TRBV6-6,CASSSSALDYEQYF,TGTGCCAGCAGTTCTAGCGCACTAGACTACGAGCAGTACTTC
TRBJ2-7,once,NA,TRBV7-9,CSSSTFDSYEQYF,TGTTCCAGCTCTACCTTTGACTCCTACGAGCAGTACTTC
TRBJ2-1,NA,TRBD2,TRBV15,CATSRVAGAPNEQFF,TGTGCCACCAGCAGAGTAGCGGGAGCCCCCAATGAGCAGTTCTTC
TRBJ1-3,NA,NA,TRBV2,CASRSPRSGNTIYF,TGTGCCAGCAGATCACCGCGCTCTGGAAACACCATATATTTT
TRBJ2-3,NA,TRBD2,TRBV29-1,CSVGGDPQGPDTQYF,TGCAGCGTGGGGGGGGACCCGCAGGGCCCAGATACGCAGTATTTT
TRBJ1-2,NA,NA,TRBV5-5,CASSLEGGLSYGYTF,TGTGCCAGCAGCTTGGAGGGGGGGCTTAGCTATGGCTACACCTTC
TRBJ1-1,NA,TRBD1,TRBV5-4,CASSFRGRPTEAFF,TGTGCCAGCAGCTTTAGGGGGCGACCCACTGAAGCTTTCTTT
TRBJ1-4,NA,TRBD1,TRBV5-4,CASGRTGGAVANEKLFF,TGTGCCAGCGGAAGGACAGGGGGCGCGGTTGCTAATGAAAAACTGTTTTTT
TRBJ2-7,NA,NA,TRBV7-2,CASSLGRTYEQYF,TGTGCCAGCAGCTTAGGCAGAACCTACGAGCAGTACTTC
TRBJ1-3,NA,NA,TRBV4-3,CASSQNLGNRRVLFF,TGCGCCAGCAGCCAAAACCTAGGGAACAGGCGAGTTCTTTTTTTT
TRBJ1-1,NA,NA,TRBV18,CASSPLEQMNTEAFF,TGTGCCAGCTCACCGTTGGAGCAGATGAACACTGAAGCTTTCTTT
TRBJ1-5,NA,NA,TRBV19,CASSTREGRSNQPQHF,TGTGCCAGTAGTACCCGGGAGGGGCGTAGCAATCAGCCCCAGCATTTT
TRBJ2-7,NA,TRBD2,TRBV5-4,CASSQRLSGRAYEQYF,TGTGCCAGCAGCCAACGACTGAGCGGGAGAGCCTACGAGCAGTACTTC
TRBJ2-7,NA,NA,TRBV27,CASSLKGGSWYEQYF,TGTGCCAGCAGTTTAAAGGGCGGGTCGTGGTACGAGCAGTACTTC
TRBJ2-7,NA,NA,TRBV28,CASSPPGTPYPSYEQYF,TGTGCCAGCAGTCCCCCCGGTACGCCTTACCCCTCCTACGAGCAGTACTTC
TRBJ1-5,few,NA,TRBV29-1,CSVGNSNQPQHF,TGCAGCGTGGGCAATAGCAATCAGCCCCAGCATTTT
TRBJ1-1,NA,TRBD1,TRBV27,CASSQQGRTEAFF,TGTGCCAGCAGTCAACAGGGGAGGACTGAAGCTTTCTTT
TRBJ2-3,NA,TRBD1,TRBV28,CASSLTDRGDTQYF,TGTGCCAGCAGTTTAACCGACAGGGGAGATACGCAGTATTTT
TRBJ1-2,once,NA,TRBV7-8,CASSLARTRPFSYGYTF,TGTGCCAGCAGCTTAGCGCGTACCAGGCCGTTTAGCTATGGCTACACCTTC
TRBJ2-7,once,TRBD2,TRBV28,CASSPAWGTSGRAGTYEQYF,TGTGCCAGCAGTCCAGCCTGGGGGACTAGCGGGAGGGCCGGGACCTACGAGCAGTACTTC
TRBJ2-1,NA,TRBD1,TRBV12-5,CASGNSLYRGEQFF,TGTGCTAGTGGCAACTCTCTTTACAGGGGTGAGCAGTTCTTC